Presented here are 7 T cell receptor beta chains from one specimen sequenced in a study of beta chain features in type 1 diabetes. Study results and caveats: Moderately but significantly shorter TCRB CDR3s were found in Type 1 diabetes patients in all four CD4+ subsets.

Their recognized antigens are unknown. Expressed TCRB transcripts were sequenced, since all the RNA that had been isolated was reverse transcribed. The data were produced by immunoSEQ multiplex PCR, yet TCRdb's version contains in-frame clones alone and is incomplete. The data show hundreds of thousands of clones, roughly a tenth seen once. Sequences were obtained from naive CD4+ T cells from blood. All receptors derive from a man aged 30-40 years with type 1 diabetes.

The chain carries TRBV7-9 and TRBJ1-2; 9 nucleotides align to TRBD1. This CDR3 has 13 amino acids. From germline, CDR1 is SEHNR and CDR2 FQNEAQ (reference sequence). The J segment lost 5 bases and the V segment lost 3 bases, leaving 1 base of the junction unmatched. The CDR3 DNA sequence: TGTGCCAGCAGCTTTGGACAGGGGTATGGCTACACCTTC. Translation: CASSFGQGYGYTF.

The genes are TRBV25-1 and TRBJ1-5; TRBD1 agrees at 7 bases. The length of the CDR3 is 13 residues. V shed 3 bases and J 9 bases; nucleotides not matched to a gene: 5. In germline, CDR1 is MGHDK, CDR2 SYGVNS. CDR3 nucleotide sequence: TGTGCCAGCAGTGACCAGGGGGAAAGGCCCCAGCATTTT. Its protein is CASSDQGERPQHF.

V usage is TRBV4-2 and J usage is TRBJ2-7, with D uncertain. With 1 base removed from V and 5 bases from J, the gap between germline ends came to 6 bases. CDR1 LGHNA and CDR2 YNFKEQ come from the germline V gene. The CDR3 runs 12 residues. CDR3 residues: CASSQGANEQYF. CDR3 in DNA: TGTGCCAGCAGCCAAGGGGCGAACGAGCAGTACTTC.

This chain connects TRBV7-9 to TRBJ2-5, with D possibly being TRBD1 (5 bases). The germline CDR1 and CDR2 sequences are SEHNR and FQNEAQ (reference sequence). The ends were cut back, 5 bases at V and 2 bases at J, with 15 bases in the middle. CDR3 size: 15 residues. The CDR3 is CASSRNGAVQETQYF. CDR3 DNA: TGTGCCAGCAGCAGGAATGGGGCAGTACAAGAGACCCAGTACTTC.

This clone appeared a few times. For the CDR3, the DNA is TGTGCCAGCAGCCCCCCAGGGGAAGGCTACACCTTC. Translated: CASSPPGEGYTF. The chain links TRBV6-5 to TRBJ1-2, with a weak D call TRBD1 (6 bases). The CDR3 has 12 amino acids. V shed 6 bases and J shed 8 bases, with 13 bases lying between them. Per germline, CDR1 MNHEY and CDR2 SVGAGI.

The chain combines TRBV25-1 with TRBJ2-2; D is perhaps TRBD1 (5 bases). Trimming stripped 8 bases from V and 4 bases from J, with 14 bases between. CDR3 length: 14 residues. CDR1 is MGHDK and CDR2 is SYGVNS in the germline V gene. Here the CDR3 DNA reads TGTGCCAGCGGCACTCAGGGCACCACCGGGGAGCTGTTTTTT. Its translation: CASGTQGTTGELFF.

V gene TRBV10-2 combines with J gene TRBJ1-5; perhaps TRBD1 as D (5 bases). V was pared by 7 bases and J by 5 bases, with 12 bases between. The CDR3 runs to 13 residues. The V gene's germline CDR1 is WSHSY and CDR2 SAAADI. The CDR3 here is CASTKDSDQPQHF. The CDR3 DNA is TGCGCCAGCACTAAAGACAGCGATCAGCCCCAGCATTTT.